This TCR beta chain was recovered during a study of tumor-infiltrating lymphocytes in localized non-small cell lung cancer. Study-wide results and caveats: Not all patients were TCR sequenced, owing to tissue quantity. Compared with uninvolved lung, tumors showed higher T cell infiltration by TCRbeta sequencing. Immunotypes IM1 and IM2 had similar TCR-derived T-cell fractions.

Clones were sequenced by immunoSEQ multiplex PCR, and TCRdb holds only the in-frame ones, with some missing. The data contain around 13,000 clones, over 75% of them singletons. For this clone: Its specificity is not known.

This TCR was sampled from a human donor with non-small cell lung cancer. Sequencing was performed on uninvolved lung tissue not adjacent to the tumor.

The CDR3 protein is CATSRDRGTNEKLFF. The DNA of the CDR3 is TGTGCCACCAGCAGAGACAGGGGGACTAATGAAAAACTGTTTTTT. V usage is TRBV15 and J usage is TRBJ1-4; TRBD1 matches at 7 bases. With 0 bases clipped from V and 2 bases from J, the junction kept 0 bases outside the gene matches. The CDR3 runs 15 residues. The V gene's germline CDR1 is LNHNV and CDR2 YYDKDF (reference sequence).